This TCR beta chain was identified in a study of blood T cell repertoires in COVID-19. Study information: COVID-19 samples from acute and convalescent phases originated in the United States, Italy and Spain.

Germline trimming cut 5 bases from V and 3 bases from J; bases unmatched to any gene: 11. Germline V gene data show CDR1 as SGHAT and CDR2 as FQNNGV. There are 17 residues in the CDR3. Measured with immunoSEQ multiplex PCR; TCRdb has only the in-frame clones, and not every one. The sample lists roughly 330,000 clones, more than 70% seen once, with 1% to 1.5% in the top ten. Source material: peripheral blood. The gene calls are TRBV11-2 and TRBJ2-3, with 10 bases that match TRBD2. This clonotype was obtained from a woman aged 45-59 years with acute or convalescent COVID-19. The CDR3 DNA follows: TGTGCCAGCAGCCGTGGAAAGAGCGGGAGGGTGACAGATACGCAGTATTTT. It yields the protein CASSRGKSGRVTDTQYF.